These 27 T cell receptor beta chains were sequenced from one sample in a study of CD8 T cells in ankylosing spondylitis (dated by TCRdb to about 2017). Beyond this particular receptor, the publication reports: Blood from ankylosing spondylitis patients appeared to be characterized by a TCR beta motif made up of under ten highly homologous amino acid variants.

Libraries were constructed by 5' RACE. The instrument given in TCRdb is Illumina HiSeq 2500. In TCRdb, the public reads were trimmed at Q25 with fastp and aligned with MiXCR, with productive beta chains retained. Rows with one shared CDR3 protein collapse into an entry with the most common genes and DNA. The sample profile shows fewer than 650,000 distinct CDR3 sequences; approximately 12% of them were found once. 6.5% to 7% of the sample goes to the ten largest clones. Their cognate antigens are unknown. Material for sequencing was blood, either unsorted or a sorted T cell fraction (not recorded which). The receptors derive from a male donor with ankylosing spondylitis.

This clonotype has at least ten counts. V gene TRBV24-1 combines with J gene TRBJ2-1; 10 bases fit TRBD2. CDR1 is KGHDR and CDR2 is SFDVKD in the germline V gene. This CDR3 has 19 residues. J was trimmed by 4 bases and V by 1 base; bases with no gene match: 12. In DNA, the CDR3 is TGTGCCACCAGTGATTTCTCCCAGCGGGAGGGAAAGAGTTACAATGAGCAGTTCTTC. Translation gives CATSDFSQREGKSYNEQFF.

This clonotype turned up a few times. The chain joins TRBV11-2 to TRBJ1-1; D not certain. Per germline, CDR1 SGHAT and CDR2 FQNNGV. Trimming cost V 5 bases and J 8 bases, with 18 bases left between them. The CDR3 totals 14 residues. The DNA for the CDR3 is TGTGCCAGCAGCGCAACGTGGGGTCCCGGGGAAGCTTTCTTT. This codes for CASSATWGPGEAFF.

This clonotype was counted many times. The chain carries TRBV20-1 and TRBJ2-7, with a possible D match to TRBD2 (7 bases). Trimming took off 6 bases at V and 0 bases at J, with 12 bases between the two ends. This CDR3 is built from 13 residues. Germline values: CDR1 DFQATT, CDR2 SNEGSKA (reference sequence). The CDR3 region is CSAVRGASYEQYV. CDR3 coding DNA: TGCAGTGCCGTCCGGGGGGCCTCCTACGAGCAGTACGTC.

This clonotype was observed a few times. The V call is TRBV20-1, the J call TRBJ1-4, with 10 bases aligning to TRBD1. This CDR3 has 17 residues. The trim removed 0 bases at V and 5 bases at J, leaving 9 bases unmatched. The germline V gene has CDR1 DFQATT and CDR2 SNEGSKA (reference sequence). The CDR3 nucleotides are TGCAGTGCTAGAGAACCGCGAATGGGACAGGGGAATGAAAAACTGTTTTTT. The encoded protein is CSAREPRMGQGNEKLFF.

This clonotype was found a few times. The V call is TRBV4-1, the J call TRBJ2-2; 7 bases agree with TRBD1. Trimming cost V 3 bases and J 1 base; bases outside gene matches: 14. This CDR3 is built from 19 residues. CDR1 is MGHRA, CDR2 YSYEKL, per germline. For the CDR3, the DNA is TGCGCCAGCAGCCACATAATACAGGGGATATCCTTGAACACCGGGGAGCTGTTTTTT. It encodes CASSHIIQGISLNTGELFF.

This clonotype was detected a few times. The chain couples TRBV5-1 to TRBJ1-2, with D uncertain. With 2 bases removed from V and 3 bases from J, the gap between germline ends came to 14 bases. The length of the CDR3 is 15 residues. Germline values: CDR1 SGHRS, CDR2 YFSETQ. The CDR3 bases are TGCGCCAGCAGCTTAGACCCTATCGGGGACTATGGCTACACCTTC. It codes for CASSLDPIGDYGYTF. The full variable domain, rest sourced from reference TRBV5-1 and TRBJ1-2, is KAGVTQTPRYLIKTRGQQVTLSCSPISGHRSVSWYQQTPGQGLQFLFEYFSETQRNKGNFPGRFSGRQFSNSRSEMNVSTLELGDSALYLCASSLDPIGDYGYTFGSGTRLTVV.

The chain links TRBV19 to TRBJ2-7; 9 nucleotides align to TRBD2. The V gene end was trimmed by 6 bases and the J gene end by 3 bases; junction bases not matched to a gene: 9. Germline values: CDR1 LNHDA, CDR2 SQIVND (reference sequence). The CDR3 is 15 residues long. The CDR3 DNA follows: TGTGCCAGTAGCCTTGAGACTAGCGGCTACTACGAGCAGTACTTC. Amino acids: CASSLETSGYYEQYF.

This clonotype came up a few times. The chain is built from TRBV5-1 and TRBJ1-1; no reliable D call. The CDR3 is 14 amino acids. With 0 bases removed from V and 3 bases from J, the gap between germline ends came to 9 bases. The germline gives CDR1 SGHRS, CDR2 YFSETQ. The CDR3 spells CASSLDREDTEAFF. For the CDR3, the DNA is TGCGCCAGCAGCTTGGATAGGGAGGACACTGAAGCTTTCTTT.

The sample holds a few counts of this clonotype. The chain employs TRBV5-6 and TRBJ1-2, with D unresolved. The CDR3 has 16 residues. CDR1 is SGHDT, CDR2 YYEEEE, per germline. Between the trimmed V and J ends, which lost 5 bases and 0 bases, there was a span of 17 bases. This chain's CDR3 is CASRPLTDTANYGYTF. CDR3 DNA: TGTGCCAGCAGACCGCTTACCGATACGGCTAACTATGGCTACACCTTC.

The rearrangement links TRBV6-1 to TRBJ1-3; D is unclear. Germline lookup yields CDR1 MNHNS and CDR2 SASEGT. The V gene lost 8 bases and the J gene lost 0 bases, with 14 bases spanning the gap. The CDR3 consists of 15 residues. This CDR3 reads CASVETPYSGNTIYF. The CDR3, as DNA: TGTGCCAGCGTGGAGACACCTTACTCTGGAAACACCATATATTTT.

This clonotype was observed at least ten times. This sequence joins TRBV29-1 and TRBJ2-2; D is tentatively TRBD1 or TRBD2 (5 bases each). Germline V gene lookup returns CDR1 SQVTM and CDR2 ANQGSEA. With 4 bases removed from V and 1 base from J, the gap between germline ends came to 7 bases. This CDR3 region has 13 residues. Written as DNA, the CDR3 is TGCAGCGTTGGGGGGAGGAACACCGGGGAGCTGTTTTTT. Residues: CSVGGRNTGELFF.

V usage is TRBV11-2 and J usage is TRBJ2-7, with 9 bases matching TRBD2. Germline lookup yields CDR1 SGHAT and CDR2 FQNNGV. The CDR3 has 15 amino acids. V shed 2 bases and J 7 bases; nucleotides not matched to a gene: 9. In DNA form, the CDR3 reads TGTGCCAGCAGCTTATTGATAGCGGGAGTCGGGGAGCAGTACTTC. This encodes CASSLLIAGVGEQYF.

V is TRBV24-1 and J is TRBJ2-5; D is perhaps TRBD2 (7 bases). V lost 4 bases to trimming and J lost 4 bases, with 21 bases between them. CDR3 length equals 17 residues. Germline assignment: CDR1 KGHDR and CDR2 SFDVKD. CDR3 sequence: CATSDPGGGIGGETQYF. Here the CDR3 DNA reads TGTGCCACCAGTGACCCGGGGGGCGGGATAGGCGGAGAGACCCAGTACTTC.

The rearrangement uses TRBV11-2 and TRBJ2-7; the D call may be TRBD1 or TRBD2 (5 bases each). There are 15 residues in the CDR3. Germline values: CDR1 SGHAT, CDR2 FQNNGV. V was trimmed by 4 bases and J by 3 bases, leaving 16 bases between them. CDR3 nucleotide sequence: TGTGCCAGCAGCTCGGAACTAGAGGGGTACTACGAGCAGTACTTC. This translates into CASSSELEGYYEQYF.

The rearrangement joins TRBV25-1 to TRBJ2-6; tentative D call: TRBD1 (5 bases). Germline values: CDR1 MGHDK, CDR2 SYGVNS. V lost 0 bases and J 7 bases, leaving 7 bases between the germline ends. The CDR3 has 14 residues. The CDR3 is CASSEYRGANVLTF. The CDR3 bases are TGTGCCAGCAGTGAATATAGGGGAGCCAACGTCCTGACTTTC.

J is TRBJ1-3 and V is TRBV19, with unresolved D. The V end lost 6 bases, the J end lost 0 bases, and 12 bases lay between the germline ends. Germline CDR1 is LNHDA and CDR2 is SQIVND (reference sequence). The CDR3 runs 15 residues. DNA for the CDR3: TGTGCCAGTAGAAAGATGATTAACTCTGGAAACACCATATATTTT. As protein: CASRKMINSGNTIYF.

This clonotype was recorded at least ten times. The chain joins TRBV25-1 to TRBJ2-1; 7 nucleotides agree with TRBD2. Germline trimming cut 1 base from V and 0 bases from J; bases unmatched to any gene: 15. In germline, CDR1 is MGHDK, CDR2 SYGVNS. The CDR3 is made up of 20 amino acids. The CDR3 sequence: CASSEFGASGQTSSYNEQFF. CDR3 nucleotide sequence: TGTGCCAGCAGTGAATTCGGGGCTAGCGGCCAAACCAGCTCCTACAATGAGCAGTTCTTC.

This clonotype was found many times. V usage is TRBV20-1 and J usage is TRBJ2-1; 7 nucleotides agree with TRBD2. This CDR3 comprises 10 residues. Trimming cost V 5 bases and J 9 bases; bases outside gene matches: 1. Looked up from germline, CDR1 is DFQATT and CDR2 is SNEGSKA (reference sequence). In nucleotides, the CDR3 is TGCAGTGCTTCTAGCGGTGAGCAGTTCTTC. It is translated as CSASSGEQFF.

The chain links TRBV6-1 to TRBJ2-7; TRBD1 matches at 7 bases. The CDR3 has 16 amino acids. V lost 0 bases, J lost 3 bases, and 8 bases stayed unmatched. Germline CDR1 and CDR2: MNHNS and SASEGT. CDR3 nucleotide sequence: TGTGCCAGCAGTGAAGCACCCAGGGGGACGGTCTACGAGCAGTACTTC. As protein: CASSEAPRGTVYEQYF.

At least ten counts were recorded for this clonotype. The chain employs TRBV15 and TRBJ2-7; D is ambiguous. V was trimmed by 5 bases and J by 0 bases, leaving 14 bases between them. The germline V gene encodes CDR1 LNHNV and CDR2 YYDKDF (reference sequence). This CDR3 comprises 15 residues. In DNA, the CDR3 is TGTGCCACCAGCGTCGGGCGGATATACTCCTACGAGCAGTACTTC. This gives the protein CATSVGRIYSYEQYF.

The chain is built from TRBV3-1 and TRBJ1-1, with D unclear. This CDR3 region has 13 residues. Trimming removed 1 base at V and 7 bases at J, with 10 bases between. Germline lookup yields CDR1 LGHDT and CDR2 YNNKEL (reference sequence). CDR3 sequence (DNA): TGTGCCAGCAGCCAAGGGGAACAGAATGAAGCTTTCTTT. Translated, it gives CASSQGEQNEAFF.

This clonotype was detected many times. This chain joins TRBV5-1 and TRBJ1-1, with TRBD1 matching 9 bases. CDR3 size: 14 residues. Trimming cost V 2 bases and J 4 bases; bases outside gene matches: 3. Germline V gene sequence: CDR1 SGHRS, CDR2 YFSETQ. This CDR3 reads CASSLQGARTEAFF. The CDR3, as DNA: TGCGCCAGCAGCTTACAGGGGGCGCGCACTGAAGCTTTCTTT.

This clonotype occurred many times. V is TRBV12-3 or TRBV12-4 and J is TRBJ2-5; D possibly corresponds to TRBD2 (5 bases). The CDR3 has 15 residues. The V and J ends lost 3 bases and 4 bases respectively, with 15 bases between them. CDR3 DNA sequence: TGTGCCAGCAGTTTGTCCCGTGGTAGCGTAGAGACCCAGTACTTC. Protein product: CASSLSRGSVETQYF.

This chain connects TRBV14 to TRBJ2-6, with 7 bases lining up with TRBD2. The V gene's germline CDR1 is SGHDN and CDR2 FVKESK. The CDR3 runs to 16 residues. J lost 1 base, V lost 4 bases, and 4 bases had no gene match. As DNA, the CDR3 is TGTGCCAGCAGCCTTAGGGAGGGTTCTGGGGCCAACGTCCTGACTTTC. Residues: CASSLREGSGANVLTF.

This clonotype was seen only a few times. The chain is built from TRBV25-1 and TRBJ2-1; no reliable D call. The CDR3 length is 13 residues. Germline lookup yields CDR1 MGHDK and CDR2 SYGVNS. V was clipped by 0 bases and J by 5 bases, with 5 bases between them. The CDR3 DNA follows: TGTGCCAGCAGTGAATATTTACACAATGAGCAGTTCTTC. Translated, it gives CASSEYLHNEQFF.

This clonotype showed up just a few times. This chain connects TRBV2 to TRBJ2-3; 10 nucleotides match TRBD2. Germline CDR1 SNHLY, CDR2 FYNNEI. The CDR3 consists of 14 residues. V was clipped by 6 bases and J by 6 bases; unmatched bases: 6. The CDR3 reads CASRAGTSADTQYF. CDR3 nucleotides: TGTGCCAGCAGGGCCGGGACTAGCGCTGATACGCAGTATTTT.

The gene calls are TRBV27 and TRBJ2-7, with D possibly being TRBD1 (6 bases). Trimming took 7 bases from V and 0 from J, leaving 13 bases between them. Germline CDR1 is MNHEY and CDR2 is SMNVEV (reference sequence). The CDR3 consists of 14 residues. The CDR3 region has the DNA TGTGCCAGCAATCGGGCAGGGGCCTCCTACGAGCAGTACTTC. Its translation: CASNRAGASYEQYF.